This record looks at one T cell receptor (beta chain) sequence and its context. Its specificity is not known. It may be a read error: a sequence one base away is much more abundant. The source of the sample is a study of blood T cells in healthy people across ages. Across the whole study: Capturing about one barcoded beta molecule per two T cells was achieved by template switching.

CDR3 length equals 17 residues. The V gene end was trimmed by 1 base and the J gene end by 3 bases; junction bases not matched to a gene: 9. CDR1 and CDR2 (germline): LGHNA, YSLEER. Study-wide results and caveats: Diversity figures derived from one million T cells were judged to underestimate the true value.

Using a J-beta primer mix together with a sample-barcoded 5' primer, a second PCR was run for roughly 6 to 11 cycles. TCRdb passed the 5' RACE reads through MiXCR, listing each CDR3 protein once. The sample consists of fewer than 800,000 distinct CDR3 sequences, approximately 49% of them appearing once. Sequencing used blood. This clonotype was obtained from a woman aged 55-70 years in good health. J is TRBJ2-7 and V is TRBV4-3, with TRBD2 matching over 10 bases. For the CDR3, the DNA is TGCGCCAGCAGCCAAGCGGCTAGCGGGGGTACAAACTACGAGCAGTACTTC. This encodes CASSQAASGGTNYEQYF.